Listed here is a single TCR beta chain. A far bigger clonotype differs at one base, so this is likely a read error. Other DNA sequences within the sample encode an identical CDR3. Trimming costs V 6 bases and J 0 bases, and their ends lie 33 bases apart. The CDR3 has 21 amino acids, counting the end cysteine and phenylalanine. Only CDR3 DNA is held: 63 bases, read in frame from base 1. Based on the germline V gene, the CDR1 and CDR2 sequences are SQVTM and ANQGSEA. For TCR profiling, total RNA from at least 8,000 sorted tetramer+ CD8 T cells was reverse transcribed into cDNA. CDR3 regions were PCR-amplified with primers annealing to V and J regions, and unique molecular identifiers were added to track templates. Profiling of the TCRalpha and TCRbeta chains was done on the immunoSEQ platform, including the sequencing and error-correction standards of that platform. For the original study's pipeline: Clonal copy numbers were corrected for sequencing and PCR errors, and CDR3s were defined according to IMGT conventions. Analysis was restricted to productive rearrangements and performed with immunoSEQ Analyzer versions 2.0 and 3.0, while gene-pairing frequencies underwent further processing in Microsoft Excel. Circos plots were used to display V-J pairings, and MEME together with a custom motifSearch program was used to find CDR3 motifs. The probability of generation of TCR sequences was calculated using the OLGA algorithm. Clonotypes seen at both visits were designated persistent, clonotypes seen only acutely were designated nonpersistent, and clonotypes seen only at convalescence were designated de novo. An amino acid clonotype used by more than one donor was defined as a public TCR. Not all clones reach the TCRdb copy of this immuneACCESS table, which keeps in-frame sequences only. Checked studies attribute under half of the gap to unresolved V genes and leave the rest unexplained. Clonal size and the V and J genes are those of that table, whereas D and trimming came from the DNA. Present in this sample are over 1,500 clones, roughly 23% of which were seen just once. The leading ten clones occupy approximately 33% of the sample.

The time point label of this sample denotes: convalescence about 6 months (5-8 months) after acute presentation (visit 7). CD8 T cell responses to two immunodominant EBV epitopes, BRLF1 109 (YVL-BR) and BMLF1 280 (GLC-BM), were tracked in the study over primary infection. Primary EBV infection was indicated by a positive serum heterophile antibody test and EBV viral capsid antigen-specific IgM. As a first step, magnetic positive selection (MACS) was used to enrich total CD8 T cells from the PBMCs. A FACSAria III was used to sort live CD3+ CD8+ tetramer+ cells to a purity above 85%. A PE-conjugated tetramer loaded with the BRLF1 109-117 peptide was used to sort the cells. TCR repertoires of EBV epitope-specific CD8 T cells were deep-sequenced directly ex vivo after tetramer sorting, at acute infection and at convalescence. Donors were three people aged about 18 to 30 with clinical acute infectious mononucleosis and laboratory evidence of primary EBV infection. Heparinized peripheral blood was collected once when donors presented clinically with mononucleosis symptoms and a second time roughly 6 months afterward. Ficoll-Paque density gradient centrifugation was used to isolate PBMCs.

These data belong to a study of blood T cell repertoires in acute mononucleosis (TCRdb year 2020). With respect to the entire study: Convalescent samples were collected 5 to 8 months after the acute presentation, representing the memory response. Mean blood EBV load was about 3.8 log10 genome copies per million B cells during acute infection and 2 to 3 at convalescence. Broader findings and caveats from the paper: With just a few donors in the cohort, the group averages were based on very few individuals. Just 8.5% to 9% of the unique acute clonotypes remained in convalescence, but these persisting clonotypes accounted for most of the response, and new, diverse de novo clonotypes seemingly replaced the other acute clonotypes. For BRLF1 (YVL-BR), a dominant role in TCR repertoire selection was played by TCRalpha CDR3 motifs, whereas only a minimal role was played by TCRbeta. The low acute-to-convalescent clonotype overlap might be partly explained by sampling error, because only a fraction of each donor's blood was analyzed.

Rearrangement joined TRBV29-1 to TRBJ2-1; the D call is tentative, TRBD1 or TRBD2, as each matches 9 bases. The specimen comprised EBV YVL epitope tetramer+ CD8+ T cells sorted from PBMCs, sampled during convalescence from infectious mononucleosis. Interpreted using the paper, the cell subset or site label stands for: CD8 T cells binding a tetramer with EBV BRLF1 109-117 peptide (YVL-BR). This TCR came from a woman under 30 with infectious mononucleosis caused by EBV. The CDR3 protein is CSVGGTGSGSSGAYSYNEQFF. The DNA sequence reads TGCAGCGTAGGAGGGACAGGGTCCGGGTCTAGCGGGGCATACTCCTACAATGAGCAGTTCTTC.